This T cell receptor (beta chain) originates from a study of control samples from healthy donors and cancer patients. Sequencing was performed with immunoSEQ multiplex PCR; in TCRdb, only in-frame clones are kept and a portion is missing. This table has about 150,000 clones, roughly 93% appearing once. Germline V gene data show CDR1 as SGDLS and CDR2 as YYNGEE. CDR3 length: 14 amino acids. The germline V and J ends were trimmed by 0 bases and 4 bases, with 10 bases remaining between them. This TCR came from a man in his fifties or sixties in good health. The material sequenced was blood. The chain couples TRBV9 to TRBJ2-5; D uncertain. The DNA of the CDR3 is TGTGCCAGCAGCGTAGGAATTAGCTCAGAGACCCAGTACTTC. Translated: CASSVGISSETQYF.